A single sample gave rise to the 20 T cell receptor beta chains below, sequenced in a study of blood T cell repertoires in COVID-19. The data were produced by immunoSEQ multiplex PCR, yet TCRdb's version contains in-frame clones alone and is incomplete. In the table there are around 250,000 clones, approximately 86% of which are singletons. Sample: peripheral blood. The receptors here all came from an older woman with active or convalescent COVID-19.

This clone was found once. V usage is TRBV6-6 and J usage is TRBJ1-1; no clear D. The CDR3 contains 15 residues. Germline-derived CDR1 and CDR2 are MNHNY and SVGAGI (reference sequence). The V gene lost 8 bases and the J gene lost 0 bases, with 16 bases spanning the gap. The CDR3 DNA reads as TGTGCCAGCCATATTAATGTCGGTCTGAACACTGAAGCTTTCTTT. Amino acid sequence: CASHINVGLNTEAFF.

This chain connects TRBV28 to TRBJ2-5; 16 bases map to TRBD2. Per germline, CDR1 MDHEN and CDR2 SYDVKM. CDR3 size: 16 residues. The trim removed 6 bases at V and 7 bases at J, leaving 8 bases unmatched. The CDR3 bases are TGTGCCAGCAGCCCGGGACTAGCGGGGGGGCTCGGGACCCAGTACTTC. Its translation: CASSPGLAGGLGTQYF.

The chain carries TRBV5-1 and TRBJ1-6; D is perhaps TRBD1 (5 bases). CDR1 and CDR2 (germline): SGHRS, YFSETQ. CDR3 length: 14 amino acids. V was cut by 7 bases and J by 5 bases, with 13 bases left in between. CDR3 region: CASSRGLDNSPLHF. In DNA, the CDR3 is TGCGCCAGCTCTAGGGGTTTAGATAATTCACCCCTCCACTTT.

This chain connects TRBV7-3 to TRBJ2-1; possibly TRBD1 for D (5 bases). The germline V and J ends were trimmed by 4 bases and 4 bases, with 8 bases remaining between them. Germline values: CDR1 SGHTA, CDR2 FQGTGA. The CDR3 has 13 residues. CDR3 DNA sequence: TGTGCCAGCAGCTACGACAGATACAATGAGCAGTTCTTC. Protein sequence: CASSYDRYNEQFF.

V gene TRBV19 combines with J gene TRBJ1-5, with TRBD1 as a possible D gene (6 bases). There are 17 residues in the CDR3. Germline V gene lookup returns CDR1 LNHDA and CDR2 SQIVND (reference sequence). Trimming cost V 0 bases and J 6 bases, with 18 bases left between them. The CDR3 DNA sequence: TGTGCCAGTAGTATAGATGGGCGTCAGGGGCAGGCTCAGCCCCAGCATTTT. Translating it yields CASSIDGRQGQAQPQHF. Full variable domain (rest looked up from reference TRBV19 and TRBJ1-5): DGGITQSPKYLFRKEGQNVTLSCEQNLNHDAMYWYRQDPGQGLRLIYYSQIVNDFQKGDIAEGYSVSREKKESFPLTVTSAQKNPTAFYLCASSIDGRQGQAQPQHFGDGTRLSIL.

This clone was seen just once. The gene calls are TRBV13 and TRBJ1-1; D is perhaps TRBD1 (5 bases). This CDR3 has 14 residues. The germline CDR1 and CDR2 sequences are PRHDT and FYEKMQ (reference sequence). Trimming stripped 5 bases from V and 0 bases from J, with 10 bases between. The CDR3 here is CASSRQLMNTEAFF. The CDR3 DNA sequence: TGTGCCAGCAGCCGACAGCTCATGAACACTGAAGCTTTCTTT. Together with reference TRBV13 and TRBJ1-1, the CDR3 gives the full variable domain: AAGVIQSPRHLIKEKRETATLKCYPIPRHDTVYWYQQGPGQDPQFLISFYEKMQSDKGSIPDRFSAQQFSDYHSELNMSSLELGDSALYFCASSRQLMNTEAFFGQGTRLTVV.

This clone came up once. The V gene is TRBV6-1, the J gene TRBJ1-1; D call uncertain. This CDR3 region has 13 residues. Trimming removed 3 bases at V and 9 bases at J, with 14 bases between. The germline gives CDR1 MNHNS, CDR2 SASEGT. CDR3 in amino acids: CASSEIVRVQAFF. CDR3 DNA sequence: TGTGCCAGCAGTGAGATCGTGCGCGTGCAAGCTTTCTTT.

This clone was observed many times. V usage is TRBV27 and J usage is TRBJ1-1; D is possibly TRBD1 (5 bases). This CDR3 spans 13 amino acids. V was shortened by 6 bases and J by 8 bases, with 16 bases between the two germline ends. Germline CDR1 is MNHEY and CDR2 is SMNVEV (reference sequence). The CDR3 protein is CASRRLPQDEAFF. CDR3 sequence (DNA): TGTGCCAGCAGGAGGCTTCCACAGGACGAAGCTTTCTTT.

This clone was picked up one time. The J gene is TRBJ2-2, the V gene TRBV9, with 12 nucleotides matching TRBD2. The germline gives CDR1 SGDLS, CDR2 YYNGEE. The ends lost 5 bases at V and 8 bases at J; junction bases unmatched: 7. The CDR3 is made up of 15 amino acids. CDR3 nucleotides: TGTGCCAGCAGGCGGACTAGCGGGGTTCCGGGGGAGCTGTTTTTT. Its translation is CASRRTSGVPGELFF.

The chain recombines TRBV6-5 with TRBJ2-5; 10 bases fit TRBD1. The germline CDR1 and CDR2 sequences are MNHEY and SVGAGI. Trimming took 2 bases from V and 9 from J; bases not matched to a gene: 3. This CDR3 has 13 amino acids. DNA of the CDR3: TGTGCCAGCAGTTACCCGGGACAGGGGTCCCAGTACTTC. Its protein product is CASSYPGQGSQYF.

This clone was counted a few times. This chain joins TRBV7-8 and TRBJ1-5; 7 bases fit TRBD1. Germline V gene data show CDR1 as SGHVS and CDR2 as FQNEAQ. The CDR3 sequence is 18 residues long. The ends lost 4 bases at V and 0 bases at J; junction bases unmatched: 12. For the CDR3, the DNA is TGTGCCAGCAGCTCCCGCCGGGACAGTTCTTATAGCAATCAGCCCCAGCATTTT. This translates into CASSSRRDSSYSNQPQHF.

This clone came up a few times. CDR3 coding DNA: TGTGCCAGAAGATACCGGGACAGGGGGCAAACTGAAGCTTTCTTT. Amino acids: CARRYRDRGQTEAFF. The rearrangement links TRBV5-3 to TRBJ1-1, with 12 bases lining up with TRBD1. TRBV5-3 belongs to the ORF category, with a function that is uncertain. CDR3 size: 15 residues. Unmatched junction bases numbered 7, after V lost 5 bases and J lost 5 bases.

This clone was seen a single time. The rearrangement links TRBV27 to TRBJ2-1; D is unresolved. The CDR3 contains 12 residues. Germline assignment: CDR1 MNHEY and CDR2 SMNVEV (reference sequence). V was cut by 8 bases and J by 10 bases, with 15 bases left in between. CDR3 DNA: TGTGCCAGCTTCCATGAATTTGGCGAGCAGTTCTTC. This codes for CASFHEFGEQFF.

This clone showed up just once. The chain couples TRBV24-1 to TRBJ1-4; possible D gene TRBD1, 5 bases. Germline CDR1 KGHDR, CDR2 SFDVKD. V was shortened by 1 base and J by 0 bases, with 20 bases between the two germline ends. This CDR3 spans 20 amino acids. DNA of the CDR3: TGTGCCACCAGTGATTTAGGGCGGAAGGGGAATAAGGCAACTAATGAAAAACTGTTTTTT. Residues: CATSDLGRKGNKATNEKLFF.

This clone has a single count. This sequence joins TRBV6-6 and TRBJ2-3, with D hard to call. Germline V gene lookup returns CDR1 MNHNY and CDR2 SVGAGI (reference sequence). V was cut by 6 bases and J by 5 bases, with 9 bases left in between. CDR3 length: 12 amino acids. CDR3 coding DNA: TGTGCCAGCAGCACAGAGAGAGATACGCAGTATTTT. It codes for CASSTERDTQYF.

This chain links TRBV6-5 with TRBJ1-2; D possibly corresponds to TRBD1 (6 bases). The CDR3 consists of 12 residues. Germline V gene sequence: CDR1 MNHEY, CDR2 SVGAGI. Trimming took off 5 bases at V and 8 bases at J, with 12 bases between the two ends. CDR3 region: CASSPAGAGYTF. DNA of the CDR3: TGTGCCAGCAGTCCTGCGGGGGCAGGCTACACCTTC.

This clone is medium-sized by share. The chain employs TRBV6-5 and TRBJ1-1; tentatively, D is TRBD1 (6 bases). The CDR3 spans 11 residues. Germline lookup yields CDR1 MNHEY and CDR2 SVGAGI. Trimming shortened V by 10 bases and J by 8 bases, and 14 bases separated the two germline ends. The CDR3 DNA reads as TGTGCCACCCTCCTCGGACAGGAAGCTTTCTTT. Translation gives CATLLGQEAFF.

The CDR3 is CASSSGTSGGNEQFF. The CDR3 DNA is TGTGCCAGCAGCTCCGGGACTAGCGGGGGAAATGAGCAGTTCTTC. V is TRBV7-2 and J is TRBJ2-1, with 14 bases aligning to TRBD2. With V trimmed by 4 bases and J by 7 bases, 3 bases remained unmatched. This CDR3 has 15 residues. In germline, CDR1 is SGHTA, CDR2 FQGNSA.

The CDR3 loop is CSAVVGTGPGQPQHF. The CDR3 DNA follows: TGCAGCGCCGTTGTCGGAACGGGTCCTGGACAGCCCCAGCATTTT. The V gene is TRBV29-1, the J gene TRBJ1-5, with no clear D. CDR1 and CDR2 (germline): SQVTM, ANQGSEA. The CDR3 totals 15 residues. Trimming shortened V by 7 bases and J by 7 bases, and 23 bases separated the two germline ends. Drawing the rest from reference TRBV29-1 and TRBJ1-5, the complete variable domain is SAVISQKPSRDICQRGTSLTIQCQVDSQVTMMFWYRQQPGQSLTLIATANQGSEATYESGFVIDKFPISRPNLTFSTLTVSNMSPEDSSIYLCSAVVGTGPGQPQHFGDGTRLSIL.

The chain links TRBV9 to TRBJ1-5; 9 bases line up with TRBD1. J lost 5 bases, V lost 1 base, and 16 bases had no gene match. This CDR3 comprises 19 residues. Germline assignment: CDR1 SGDLS and CDR2 YYNGEE. The CDR3 protein is CASSVSSPPGTGLHQPQHF. DNA for the CDR3: TGTGCCAGCAGCGTAAGTTCCCCGCCAGGGACAGGGCTCCATCAGCCCCAGCATTTT.